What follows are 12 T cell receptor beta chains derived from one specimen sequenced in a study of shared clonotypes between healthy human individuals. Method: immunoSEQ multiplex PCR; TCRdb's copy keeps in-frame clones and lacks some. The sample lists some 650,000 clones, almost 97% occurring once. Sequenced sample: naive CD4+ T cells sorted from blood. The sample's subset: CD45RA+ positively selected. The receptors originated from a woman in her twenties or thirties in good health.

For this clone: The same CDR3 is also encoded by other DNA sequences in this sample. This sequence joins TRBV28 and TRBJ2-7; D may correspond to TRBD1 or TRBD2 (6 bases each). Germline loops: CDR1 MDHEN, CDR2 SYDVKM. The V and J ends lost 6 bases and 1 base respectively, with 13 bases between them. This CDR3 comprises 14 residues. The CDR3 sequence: CASSRGGNSYEQYF. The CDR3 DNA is TGTGCCAGCAGCAGAGGGGGGAATTCCTACGAGCAGTACTTC.

As DNA, the CDR3 is TGTGCCAGCAGTTTATTTAGGGTGAGACAGGGGTTCAACGAGCAGTACTTC. This translates into CASSLFRVRQGFNEQYF. The chain has TRBV28 and TRBJ2-7; TRBD1 agrees at 8 bases. This CDR3 contains 17 residues. Looked up from germline, CDR1 is MDHEN and CDR2 is SYDVKM. Trimming took 1 base from V and 5 from J; bases not matched to a gene: 13.

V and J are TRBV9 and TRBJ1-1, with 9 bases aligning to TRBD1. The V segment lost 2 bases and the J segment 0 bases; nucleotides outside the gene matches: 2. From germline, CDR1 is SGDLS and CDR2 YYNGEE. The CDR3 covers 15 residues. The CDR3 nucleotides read TGTGCCAGCAGCGTGGGGACAGGGATGAACACTGAAGCTTTCTTT. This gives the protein CASSVGTGMNTEAFF.

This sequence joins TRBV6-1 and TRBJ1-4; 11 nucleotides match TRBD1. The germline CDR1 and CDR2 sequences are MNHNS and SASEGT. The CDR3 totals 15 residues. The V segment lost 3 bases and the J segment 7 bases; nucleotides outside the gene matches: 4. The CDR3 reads CASSDAGTGGEKLFF. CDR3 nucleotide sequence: TGTGCCAGCAGTGACGCCGGGACAGGGGGTGAAAAACTGTTTTTT.

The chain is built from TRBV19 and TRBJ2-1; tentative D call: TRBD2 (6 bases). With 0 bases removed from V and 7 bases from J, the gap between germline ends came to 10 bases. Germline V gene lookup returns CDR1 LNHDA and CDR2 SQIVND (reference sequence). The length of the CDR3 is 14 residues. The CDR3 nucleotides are TGTGCCAGTAGTATAGATTCTAGCGAGAATGAGCAGTTCTTC. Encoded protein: CASSIDSSENEQFF.

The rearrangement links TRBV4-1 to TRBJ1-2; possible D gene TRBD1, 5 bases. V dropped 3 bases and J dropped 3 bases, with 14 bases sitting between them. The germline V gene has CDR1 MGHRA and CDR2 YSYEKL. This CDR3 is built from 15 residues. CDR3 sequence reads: CASSHVRDRDYGYTF. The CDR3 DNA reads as TGCGCCAGCAGCCACGTTCGGGACCGAGACTATGGCTACACCTTC.

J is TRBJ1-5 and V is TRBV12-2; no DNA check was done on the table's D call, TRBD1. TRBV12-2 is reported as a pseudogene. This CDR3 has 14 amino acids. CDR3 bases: TGTGCAAGTCGCTTACAGGGGGTGACGCAGCCCCAGCATTTT. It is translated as CASRLQGVTQPQHF.

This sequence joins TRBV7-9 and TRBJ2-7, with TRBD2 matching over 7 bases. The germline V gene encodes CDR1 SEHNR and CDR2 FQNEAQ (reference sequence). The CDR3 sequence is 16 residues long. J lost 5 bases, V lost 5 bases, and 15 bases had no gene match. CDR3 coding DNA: TGTGCCAGCAGCCCCCCAGGGAAGCGGGATAGGGACGAGCAGTACTTC. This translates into CASSPPGKRDRDEQYF.

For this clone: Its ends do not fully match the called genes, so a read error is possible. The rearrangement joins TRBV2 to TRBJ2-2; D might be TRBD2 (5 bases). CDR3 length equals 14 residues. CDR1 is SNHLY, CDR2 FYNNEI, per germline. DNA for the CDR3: TGTGCCAGCGGTGAGGGAGTAAGGACCGGGGAGCTGTTTTTT. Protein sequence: CASGEGVRTGELFF.

This chain's CDR3 is CASSALAGSPSYEQYF. CDR3 DNA: TGTGCCAGTAGTGCGCTAGCGGGCAGCCCGTCCTACGAGCAGTACTTC. V usage is TRBV19 and J usage is TRBJ2-5; TRBD2 matches at 8 bases. The DNA end lines up better with TRBJ2-7; the J call may be wrong. CDR3 size: 16 residues. The germline V gene encodes CDR1 LNHDA and CDR2 SQIVND (reference sequence).

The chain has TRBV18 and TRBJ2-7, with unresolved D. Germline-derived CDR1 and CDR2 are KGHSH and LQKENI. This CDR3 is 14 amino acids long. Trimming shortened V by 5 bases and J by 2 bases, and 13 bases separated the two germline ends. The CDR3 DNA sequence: TGTGCCAGCTCATCAACAAGTAACACCTACGAGCAGTACTTC. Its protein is CASSSTSNTYEQYF.

CDR3 nucleotide sequence: TGCGCCAGCAGCGAGGGACTAGCGCCCGGGGAGCTGTTTTTT. Amino acid sequence: CASSEGLAPGELFF. The chain links TRBV5-1 to TRBJ2-2; 10 bases line up with TRBD2. This CDR3 has 14 amino acids. Germline V gene lookup returns CDR1 SGHRS and CDR2 YFSETQ. The V segment lost 4 bases and the J segment 6 bases; nucleotides outside the gene matches: 3.